These 2 T cell receptor beta chains were sequenced from one sample in a study of early T cells in non-severe SARS-CoV-2 infection. TCRdb passed the 5' RACE reads through MiXCR, listing each CDR3 protein once. The sample records 70,000 to 95,000 distinct CDR3 sequences, roughly 15% being singletons. Sequencing was done on a sample of whole blood. The origin of the receptors is an adult who was a healthcare worker with PCR-confirmed SARS-CoV-2 infection or an uninfected control (not recorded which).

The sample holds many counts of this clonotype. V and J are TRBV6-1 and TRBJ1-2, with D possibly matching TRBD1 (6 bases). The germline CDR1 and CDR2 sequences are MNHNS and SASEGT. This CDR3 comprises 17 residues. V was trimmed by 6 bases and J by 1 base, leaving 21 bases between them. DNA of the CDR3: TGTGCCAGCAGCGCATCTGCTCACAGGGAGGTTAACTATGGCTACACCTTC. Translating it yields CASSASAHREVNYGYTF.

The chain recombines TRBV7-2 with TRBJ2-1; D assignment may be TRBD1 or TRBD2 (6 bases each). V shed 5 bases and J shed 4 bases, with 12 bases lying between them. The CDR3 runs 14 residues. CDR1 is SGHTA, CDR2 FQGNSA, per germline. The CDR3 DNA reads TGTGCCAGCAGCCCCCTAGGGGGGTACAATGAGCAGTTCTTC. This encodes CASSPLGGYNEQFF.